These 18 T cell receptor beta chains share one sample of origin, sequenced in a study of blood T cells in healthy people across ages (dated by TCRdb to the mid-2010s). To prepare the library, 5' RACE was applied. Sequencer: Illumina HiSeq 2500. A second PCR of roughly 7 to 12 cycles was run with a J-beta primer mix and a sample-barcoded 5' primer. TCRdb cleaned the public reads at Q25 with fastp, built clones with MiXCR and kept in-frame beta chains. Rows merge per CDR3 protein into single entries with the most common DNA and genes. Present in this sample are about 1,800,000 distinct CDR3 sequences, under 30% of which were seen just once. Of the sample, roughly 8% is held by the ten largest clones. The sample was blood. These receptors all come from a woman aged 25 to 39 in good health.

There are many counts of this clonotype. The chain recombines TRBV20-1 with TRBJ2-5, with D perhaps TRBD2 (5 bases). V was trimmed by 1 base and J by 2 bases, leaving 8 bases between them. The CDR3 consists of 13 residues. CDR1 and CDR2 from the germline V gene are DFQATT and SNEGSKA (reference sequence). The CDR3 coding sequence is TGCAGTGCTAGAGTTCCGGGACAAGAGACCCAGTACTTC. Translation gives CSARVPGQETQYF.

As for this clonotype: This sequence is one base from a far larger clone and is likely a read error. The V gene is TRBV7-9, the J gene TRBJ2-1; the D gene is possibly TRBD1 (5 bases). CDR3 length equals 13 residues. V lost 1 base, J lost 13 bases, and 14 bases lay in between. Germline CDR1 and CDR2: SEHNR and FQNEAQ (reference sequence). CDR3 sequence (DNA): TGTGCCAGCAGCTTAGTAGGGGAAGAGACCCAGTTCTTC. It encodes CASSLVGEETQFF.

V gene TRBV18 combines with J gene TRBJ2-7, with D maybe TRBD1 (5 bases). This CDR3 region has 16 residues. Trimming pared 3 bases from V and 3 bases from J, leaving 18 bases between. Germline V gene lookup returns CDR1 KGHSH and CDR2 LQKENI. CDR3: CASSPVGQAFLYEQYF. The CDR3 DNA reads as TGTGCCAGCTCACCCGTGGGGCAGGCCTTCCTCTACGAGCAGTACTTC. The complete variable domain, with remaining parts taken from reference TRBV18 and TRBJ2-7, reads NAGVMQNPRHLVRRRGQEARLRCSPMKGHSHVYWYRQLPEEGLKFMVYLQKENIIDESGMPKERFSAEFPKEGPSILRIQQVVRGDSAAYFCASSPVGQAFLYEQYFGPGTRLTVT.

As to this clonotype: A much larger clone lies a single base off, so this may be a read error. The V and J genes are TRBV20-1 and TRBJ2-1, with 10 bases identical to TRBD2. Near its end, the DNA agrees better with TRBJ2-7, so the J call may be wrong. The CDR3 consists of 15 residues. The germline V gene has CDR1 DFQATT and CDR2 SNEGSKA (reference sequence). CDR3 sequence reads: CSARDPLAGVNEQYF. The CDR3 region has the DNA TGCAGTGCTAGAGATCCCCTAGCGGGAGTTAATGAGCAGTACTTC.

This clonotype was seen more than once but under ten times. This chain links TRBV7-3 with TRBJ1-1; the match to TRBD1 covers 7 bases. The CDR3 spans 15 residues. Germline V gene lookup returns CDR1 SGHTA and CDR2 FQGTGA. V shed 2 bases, J shed 4 bases, and the junction held 7 bases outside the gene matches. CDR3 DNA sequence: TGTGCCAGCAGCTTAGACAGGGTTGGTAGCACTGAAGCTTTCTTT. Translated, it gives CASSLDRVGSTEAFF.

The V call is TRBV5-1, the J call TRBJ2-1; D unresolved. CDR3 size: 15 residues. Between the trimmed V and J ends, which lost 5 bases and 0 bases, there was a span of 12 bases. Germline V lookup: CDR1 SGHRS, CDR2 YFSETQ. CDR3 nucleotides: TGCGCCAGCAGTCGGGCGTACAACTCCTACAATGAGCAGTTCTTC. Encoded protein: CASSRAYNSYNEQFF.

The chain recombines TRBV12-3 or TRBV12-4 with TRBJ2-7; TRBD2 is a possible D gene (7 bases). The CDR3 consists of 14 residues. Trimming shortened V by 1 base and J by 7 bases, and 14 bases separated the two germline ends. CDR3 nucleotide sequence: TGTGCCAGCAGTTTAGGCGGGGGCGTGTTTGAGCAGTACTTC. Amino acid sequence: CASSLGGGVFEQYF.

There are a few counts of this clonotype. The V gene is TRBV12-3 or TRBV12-4, the J gene TRBJ2-1; possibly TRBD2 for D (5 bases). The CDR3 has 16 amino acids. Trimming took 3 bases from V and 6 from J, leaving 18 bases between them. This CDR3 is CASSFLGLDGLNEQFF. The DNA for the CDR3 is TGTGCCAGCAGTTTTTTGGGGTTAGACGGACTCAATGAGCAGTTCTTC.

This clonotype was seen a few times. This chain joins TRBV7-2 and TRBJ1-1; D call uncertain. CDR1 SGHTA and CDR2 FQGNSA come from the germline V gene. The ends were cut back, 0 bases at V and 13 bases at J, with 18 bases in the middle. The CDR3 contains 14 residues. CDR3 coding DNA: TGTGCCAGCAGCTTAGCCCCTGCGGTAGACGAGGTTTTCTTT. This sequence encodes CASSLAPAVDEVFF.

This clonotype was seen more than once but under ten times. The chain carries TRBV5-1 and TRBJ2-1; D might be TRBD1 (7 bases). Germline V gene data show CDR1 as SGHRS and CDR2 as YFSETQ. V gave up 5 bases and J gave up 10 bases, with 22 bases separating them. CDR3 length: 15 residues. CDR3 nucleotide sequence: TGCGCCAGCAGTTATCAGGGGGGCGATTCTCGGGAGCAGTTCTTC. It codes for CASSYQGGDSREQFF.

The V gene is TRBV6-5, the J gene TRBJ2-7; TRBD2 aligns across 12 bases. The V gene end was trimmed by 8 bases and the J gene end by 5 bases; junction bases not matched to a gene: 7. Germline V gives CDR1 MNHEY, CDR2 SVGAGI. The CDR3 is 14 residues long. Written as DNA, the CDR3 is TGTGCCAGCTGGACTAGCGGGATAGGCAACGAGCAGTACTTC. Protein: CASWTSGIGNEQYF.

Worth noting for this clonotype: The junction and the germline gene differ at one end; a read error may be behind it. The chain links TRBV7-3 to TRBJ2-1; no firm D call. In germline, CDR1 is SGHTA, CDR2 FQGTGA. The CDR3 covers 17 residues. The CDR3 spells CASSPGPTQLNYNGQFF. The CDR3 DNA sequence: TGTGCCAGCAGCCCCGGACCGACCCAACTCAACTACAATGGGCAGTTCTTC.

V and J are TRBV6-5 and TRBJ2-3; 9 bases fit TRBD2. CDR3 length equals 17 residues. The V and J ends lost 0 bases and 4 bases, in that order; junction bases with no gene match: 8. Germline V gives CDR1 MNHEY, CDR2 SVGAGI. CDR3 protein: CASSYSMAGGNADTQYF. Written as DNA, the CDR3 is TGTGCCAGCAGTTACTCTATGGCGGGGGGGAACGCAGATACGCAGTATTTT.

The V and J genes are TRBV6-1 and TRBJ2-6; 8 bases match TRBD1. The germline gives CDR1 MNHNS, CDR2 SASEGT. After removal of 3 bases from V and 0 bases from J, the junction contained 16 bases not matched to a gene. This CDR3 has 21 residues. The CDR3 nucleotides read TGTGCCAGCAGTGACTTGTATCTAAGGGACAGGCCAAGCTCTGGGGCCAACGTCCTGACTTTC. Protein product: CASSDLYLRDRPSSGANVLTF.

This clonotype was counted a single time. A much larger clone sits a single nucleotide away, making a read error possible. The rearrangement uses TRBV29-1 and TRBJ1-4; D perhaps matches TRBD1 (5 bases). The CDR3 length is 13 residues. CDR1 and CDR2 (germline): SQVTM, ANQGSEA. CDR3 sequence: CSVRWGDGEKRFF. CDR3 bases: TGCAGCGTGAGATGGGGGGACGGTGAAAAACGGTTTTTT.

Of note for this clonotype: The conserved final phenylalanine or tryptophan is absent from the CDR3, which likely points to a read error. This chain links TRBV7-2 with TRBJ2-3, with 9 positions matching TRBD2. Trimming cost V 3 bases and J 5 bases; bases outside gene matches: 9. Per the germline V gene, CDR1 is SGHTA and CDR2 is FQGNSA. The CDR3 totals 16 residues. The CDR3: CASSFLRAGGGDTQYL. CDR3 bases: TGTGCCAGCAGCTTCCTTCGAGCGGGAGGAGGAGATACGCAGTATCTT.

The chain recombines TRBV5-5 with TRBJ2-2; 8 positions agree with TRBD1. Germline trimming cut 4 bases from V and 8 bases from J; bases unmatched to any gene: 10. Germline CDR1 reads SGHKS; CDR2 reads YYEKEE (reference sequence). This CDR3 is 15 amino acids long. As DNA, the CDR3 is TGTGCCAGCAGCCCAGGACAGGGATGGACTGGGGAGCTGTTTTTT. Its translation is CASSPGQGWTGELFF.

CDR3 sequence reads: CASSSEQTSSKYF. Here the CDR3 DNA reads TGTGCCAGCAGCTCAGAACAGACAAGTAGCAAGTACTTC. The rearrangement links TRBV7-2 to TRBJ2-5; D ambiguous. This CDR3 spans 13 amino acids. The germline gives CDR1 SGHTA, CDR2 FQGNSA. Trimming removed 4 bases from V and 12 bases from J, with 18 bases in between.